This T cell receptor beta chain appears in the sequencing data of a study of T-cell memory formation after mild COVID-19. On the study more broadly: TCR clusters were mostly donor specific. The study, taken as a whole, reports: Those CD4+ clones that contracted were mainly in CM and EM (CD8+ ones in EMRA). The study detected some responding clones in pre-infection memory, suggesting cross-reactive memory joined. Clones contracting across day 15 to 85 had a balanced CD4/CD8 profile; later expanding clones leaned CD4+.

Worth noting for this clonotype: Its specificity is not known.

In TCRdb, the 5' RACE reads were re-called with MiXCR into one record per CDR3 protein. The data show some 210,000 distinct CDR3 sequences, over 9.5% seen once. The CDR3 is 17 residues long. Trimming took 5 bases from V and 0 from J, leaving 17 bases between them. The sequencing sample was made of PBMCs or a T cell subset sorted from them (not recorded which). The sequence derives from a man aged 18 to 29 who had mild COVID-19 (a few samples of this study predate the infection). Cell type and time point are not known. The V call is TRBV12-3 or TRBV12-4, the J call TRBJ2-4, with D perhaps TRBD1 (7 bases). CDR3 protein: CASSQGQPGLAKNIQYF. CDR3 DNA sequence: TGTGCCAGCAGTCAGGGACAGCCGGGACTAGCCAAAAACATTCAGTACTTC.